One and the same sample provided the 7 T cell receptor beta chains below, sequenced in a study of T cells in Graves' hyperthyroidism and ophthalmopathy. Amplification of TCR beta CDR3 regions was performed using RNA transcripts as template. HTBI primers were the set used in a first-round RT-PCR of the TCR CDR3. TCRdb called the multiplex PCR reads again in MiXCR, with one record for every CDR3 protein. The repertoire consists of approximately 590,000 distinct CDR3 sequences, with approximately 15% occurring once and the leading ten covering approximately 7.4%. Sample: blood. All receptors derive from a woman in her twenties or thirties with Graves' hyperthyroidism.

This clonotype was observed at least ten times. The chain carries TRBV12-3 or TRBV12-4 and TRBJ2-7; unclear D gene. The ends were cut back, 4 bases at V and 2 bases at J, with 9 bases in the middle. The CDR3 extends over 13 amino acids. The CDR3 bases are TGTGCCAGCAGTTGGCGCGGAGCCTACGAGCAGTACTTC. It codes for CASSWRGAYEQYF.

This clonotype was seen only a few times. One junction end disagrees with the germline gene, perhaps due to a read error. The chain combines TRBV29-1 with TRBJ2-3; D is possibly TRBD2 (6 bases). Per germline, CDR1 SQVTM and CDR2 ANQGSEA. The CDR3 length is 13 residues. The DNA of the CDR3 is TGCAGCGTCGAAGGGACTAGCACAGATACGCAGTATTTT. Its protein product is CSVEGTSTDTQYF.

The chain carries TRBV7-2 and TRBJ1-2; D is unresolved. The germline V gene encodes CDR1 SGHTA and CDR2 FQGNSA. The CDR3 consists of 14 residues. Trimming took off 1 base at V and 8 bases at J, with 14 bases between the two ends. The CDR3 DNA reads TGTGCCAGCAGCTTAGTTGTGGCCTTGGGAGGCTACACCTTC. Protein: CASSLVVALGGYTF.

This clonotype was seen many times. This chain joins TRBV12-3 or TRBV12-4 and TRBJ1-2; D may be TRBD1 (5 bases). V dropped 4 bases and J dropped 4 bases, with 13 bases sitting between them. This CDR3 contains 14 residues. As DNA, the CDR3 is TGTGCCAGCAGTTACCGGGGCCTAGGCTATGGCTACACCTTC. Translating it yields CASSYRGLGYGYTF.

The chain is built from TRBV7-3 and TRBJ1-2; D is possibly TRBD1 (5 bases). This CDR3 spans 13 amino acids. CDR1 and CDR2 (germline): SGHTA, FQGTGA. The V end was cut by 2 bases, the J end by 6 bases, with 10 bases between. CDR3: CASSLSGEHGYTF. The CDR3 region has the DNA TGTGCCAGCAGCTTATCGGGGGAACATGGCTACACCTTC.

In this sample, this clonotype turned up many times. The chain is built from TRBV15 and TRBJ1-5; D gene unclear. CDR1 and CDR2 from the germline V gene are LNHNV and YYDKDF (reference sequence). V was shortened by 0 bases and J by 0 bases, with 9 bases between the two germline ends. The CDR3 is 16 residues long. The CDR3 DNA reads as TGTGCCACCAGCAGAGATCTGGGCTCTAGCAATCAGCCCCAGCATTTT. As protein: CATSRDLGSSNQPQHF.

The table lists this clonotype with many counts. The rearrangement links TRBV12-3 or TRBV12-4 to TRBJ2-1; 9 nucleotides line up with TRBD2. CDR3 length: 15 residues. With V trimmed by 8 bases and J by 6 bases, 11 bases remained unmatched. The CDR3 DNA is TGTGCCAGCGCTCGTCGGACTAGCGATGGCAATGAGCAGTTCTTC. Translation gives CASARRTSDGNEQFF.